Each of the 6 T cell receptor beta chains below was sequenced from the same sample in a study of a mutant IDH1 vaccine in newly diagnosed glioma. The time point here: week 23, last vaccination. With topical imiquimod, each dose of the vaccine consisted of 300 ug of mutant IDH1 20-mer peptide. Measured with immunoSEQ multiplex PCR; TCRdb has only the in-frame clones, and not every one. The table records about 60,000 clones, over 70% of them present only once. Their specific antigens are unknown. The source was PBMCs, collected from a glioma patient whose treatment included an IDH1 peptide vaccine. The receptors shown here come from a middle-aged man with glioma.

V and J are TRBV19 and TRBJ1-2, with D possibly TRBD1 on 5 matching bases. Looked up from germline, CDR1 is LNHDA and CDR2 is SQIVND (reference sequence). The length of the CDR3 is 16 residues. Trimming cost V 5 bases and J 4 bases, with 20 bases left between them. CDR3: CASSPLGTAIFYGYTF. The DNA of the CDR3 is TGTGCCAGTAGTCCCCTTGGGACGGCGATATTCTATGGCTACACCTTC.

This chain links TRBV6-1 with TRBJ2-7, with a weak D call TRBD1 (6 bases). Trimming stripped 5 bases from V and 5 bases from J, with 16 bases between. This CDR3 is 14 amino acids long. Looked up from germline, CDR1 is MNHNS and CDR2 is SASEGT. The CDR3 is CASSQGNRANEQYF. The CDR3 DNA sequence: TGTGCCAGCAGTCAAGGGAACAGGGCGAACGAGCAGTACTTC.

The chain uses TRBV4-2 and TRBJ2-6; unclear D gene. The V and J ends lost 0 bases and 0 bases respectively, with 3 bases between them. Germline V gene sequence: CDR1 LGHNA, CDR2 YNFKEQ. The CDR3 extends over 15 amino acids. This chain's CDR3 is CASSQETSGANVLTF. CDR3 DNA sequence: TGTGCCAGCAGCCAAGAAACCTCTGGGGCCAACGTCCTGACTTTC.

V usage is TRBV7-6 and J usage is TRBJ2-2; 14 bases agree with TRBD2. CDR1 is SGHVS and CDR2 is FNYEAQ in the germline V gene. Unmatched junction bases numbered 5, after V lost 0 bases and J lost 8 bases. This CDR3 has 17 residues. CDR3 sequence: CASSLAGTSGSSGELFF. DNA of the CDR3: TGTGCCAGCAGCTTAGCAGGGACTAGCGGGAGTTCGGGGGAGCTGTTTTTT.

The chain employs TRBV6-7 and TRBJ2-1; 11 bases are shared with TRBD2. TRBV6-7 is identified as an open reading frame with a role that is uncertain. Trimming took 6 bases from V and 7 from J; bases not matched to a gene: 14. The CDR3 covers 17 residues. As DNA, the CDR3 is TGTGCCAGCAGCCCCCCCTTGGATAGCGGGAGGGAGAATGAGCAGTTCTTC. Its protein is CASSPPLDSGRENEQFF.

The rearrangement joins TRBV4-1 to TRBJ2-3, with D possibly called TRBD1 or TRBD2 (5 bases each). CDR3 length: 16 amino acids. Germline lookup yields CDR1 MGHRA and CDR2 YSYEKL. The V end was cut by 1 base, the J end by 3 bases, with 14 bases between. The CDR3 sequence is CASSQVRDGVTDTQYF. In DNA form, the CDR3 reads TGCGCCAGCAGCCAAGTCCGGGACGGAGTTACAGATACGCAGTATTTT.